A single sample is the source of the 11 T cell receptor beta chains below, sequenced in a study of beta chain features in type 1 diabetes. Findings and caveats of the study: When Type 1 diabetes patients were examined, their TCRB CDR3s proved moderately but significantly shorter in all four CD4+ subsets.

These receptors are not linked to any known antigen. Expressed TCRB transcripts were sequenced, since all the RNA that had been isolated was reverse transcribed. Generated by immunoSEQ multiplex PCR, the TCRdb table keeps only in-frame clones and is missing some. The sample has about 140,000 clones, 13% seen once; the top ten hold under 1.5%. The sample consisted of central memory CD4+ T cells from blood. The receptors here all came from a man younger than 35 with type 1 diabetes.

V usage is TRBV28 and J usage is TRBJ1-4, with 9 positions matching TRBD1. V was pared by 3 bases and J by 7 bases, with 9 bases of the junction left unmatched. The CDR3 is made up of 16 amino acids. CDR1 and CDR2 from the germline V gene are MDHEN and SYDVKM. In DNA form, the CDR3 reads TGTGCCAGCAGTTTTGTAGGCGGGACAGGGAGTGAAAAACTGTTTTTT. The encoded protein is CASSFVGGTGSEKLFF.

A few counts support this clone. The V call is TRBV9, the J call TRBJ2-1, with TRBD1 matching 9 bases. The CDR3 consists of 15 residues. Per germline, CDR1 SGDLS and CDR2 YYNGEE. V lost 4 bases to trimming and J lost 4 bases; unmatched junction nucleotides: 6. CDR3 bases: TGTGCCAGCAGCTCGACACAGGGGGCATACAATGAGCAGTTCTTC. Translating it yields CASSSTQGAYNEQFF.

This clone appeared a few times. V and J are TRBV6-1 and TRBJ2-4; the D gene is possibly TRBD2 (5 bases). V lost 8 bases and J lost 2, with 10 bases in between. The CDR3 has 13 residues. Germline V gene sequence: CDR1 MNHNS, CDR2 SASEGT. The CDR3 nucleotides read TGTGCCAGCTCCGGGGTAACCAAAAACATTCAGTACTTC. Translating it yields CASSGVTKNIQYF.

The chain carries TRBV5-6 and TRBJ1-2; no clear D gene. Trimming removed 0 bases at V and 4 bases at J, with 16 bases between. Looked up from germline, CDR1 is SGHDT and CDR2 is YYEEEE. The CDR3 length is 16 residues. CDR3 DNA: TGTGCCAGCAGCTTGGTTGACCGCCCTCCCGTCTATGGCTACACCTTC. This encodes CASSLVDRPPVYGYTF.

The gene calls are TRBV5-1 and TRBJ2-3; no clear D. The V and J ends lost 0 bases and 4 bases respectively, with 18 bases between them. The CDR3 spans 17 residues. The germline gives CDR1 SGHRS, CDR2 YFSETQ. CDR3 residues: CASSLGRVSLRSDTQYF. Written as DNA, the CDR3 is TGCGCCAGCAGCTTGGGACGTGTCAGCCTAAGGTCAGATACGCAGTATTTT.

This clone has a handful of counts. This chain joins TRBV28 and TRBJ2-3; D tentatively reads TRBD1 or TRBD2 (5 bases each). Germline V lookup: CDR1 MDHEN, CDR2 SYDVKM. The CDR3 covers 14 residues. V lost 7 bases to trimming and J lost 5 bases, with 16 bases between them. This CDR3 reads CASTSQGVQDTQYF. Here the CDR3 DNA reads TGTGCCAGCACCTCCCAGGGAGTCCAAGATACGCAGTATTTT.

On this clone: A junction boundary mismatches the germline segment, possibly from a read error. This rearrangement joins TRBV7-2 to TRBJ2-7; D may correspond to TRBD1 or TRBD2 (5 bases each). Germline assignment: CDR1 SGHTA and CDR2 FQGNSA. This CDR3 is 14 amino acids long. This CDR3 reads CASSLAGWSHEQYF. CDR3 coding DNA: TGTGCCAGCAGCCTAGCAGGGTGGAGCCACGAGCAGTACTTC.

The V call is TRBV5-4, the J call TRBJ2-5; TRBD2 matches 10 bases. Germline CDR1 and CDR2: SGHNT and YYREEE (reference sequence). The length of the CDR3 is 17 residues. V shed 4 bases and J 0 bases; nucleotides not matched to a gene: 9. Here the CDR3 reads CASSPGASGGHQETQYF. In DNA form, the CDR3 reads TGTGCCAGCAGCCCTGGGGCTAGCGGGGGACACCAAGAGACCCAGTACTTC.

There are a few counts of this clone. The chain couples TRBV9 to TRBJ2-2; D possibly corresponds to TRBD2 (5 bases). The germline CDR1 and CDR2 sequences are SGDLS and YYNGEE. Trimming left V 5 bases short and J 3 bases short, with 11 bases between. The CDR3 consists of 14 residues. For the CDR3, the DNA is TGTGCCAGCAGATCGGGAAGGGACACCGGGGAGCTGTTTTTT. Its translation is CASRSGRDTGELFF.

This clone has just a few counts. This chain uses TRBV5-1 with TRBJ2-5, with D perhaps TRBD1 (6 bases). The CDR3 has 13 residues. Deletions cut 5 bases from V and 1 base from J, with 9 bases between. Germline CDR1 is SGHRS and CDR2 is YFSETQ. The CDR3 region has the DNA TGCGCCAGCAGACCGGACAGCCAAGAGACCCAGTACTTC. Protein: CASRPDSQETQYF.

The chain's CDR3 is CATSRGTANTGELFF. CDR3 bases: TGTGCCACCAGCAGGGGGACGGCGAACACCGGGGAGCTGTTTTTT. This rearrangement joins TRBV15 to TRBJ2-2; the D gene could be TRBD1 or TRBD2 (5 bases each). V was pared by 3 bases and J by 0 bases, with 8 bases between. CDR3 length equals 15 residues. The germline CDR1 and CDR2 sequences are LNHNV and YYDKDF (reference sequence).